One and the same sample provided the 20 T cell receptor beta chains below, sequenced in a study of CD8 T cells in Susac syndrome. Random hexamers were used to reverse transcribe an amount of about 0.45 to 1 ug RNA. Each CDR3 protein is one row after TCRdb ran MiXCR on the immunoSEQ multiplex PCR reads. The sample has approximately 200,000 distinct CDR3 sequences, more than 85% seen once. Sequenced input: CD8+ T cells from PBMCs. Every receptor here comes from a human donor with multiple sclerosis.

The V gene is TRBV3-1, the J gene TRBJ2-3; TRBD2 matches at 10 bases. This CDR3 has 16 residues. Germline assignment: CDR1 LGHDT and CDR2 YNNKEL (reference sequence). Trimming removed 1 base from V and 3 bases from J; junction bases left unmatched: 4. The CDR3 nucleotides read TGTGCCAGCAGCCAAGTTAGCGGGGGGAGAACAGATACGCAGTATTTT. It translates to CASSQVSGGRTDTQYF.

The chain is built from TRBV20-1 and TRBJ2-7; TRBD1 is a possible D gene (5 bases). This CDR3 region has 13 residues. Trimming took off 3 bases at V and 5 bases at J, with 14 bases between the two ends. Germline values: CDR1 DFQATT, CDR2 SNEGSKA (reference sequence). The CDR3 DNA is TGCAGTGCTAGCCCCTGGGGCAGCCACGAGCAGTACTTC. It codes for CSASPWGSHEQYF.

The chain links TRBV30 to TRBJ1-2; no firm D call. CDR1 and CDR2 from the germline V gene are GTSNPN and SVGIG (reference sequence). V dropped 2 bases and J dropped 3 bases, with 7 bases sitting between them. The CDR3 sequence is 12 residues long. The chain's CDR3 is CAWSIAHYGYTF. The CDR3 DNA sequence: TGTGCCTGGAGTATAGCTCACTATGGCTACACCTTC.

The chain couples TRBV12-5 to TRBJ2-1; D may be TRBD1 (6 bases). Germline values: CDR1 LGHNT, CDR2 FRNRAP. V was trimmed by 6 bases and J by 3 bases, leaving 12 bases between them. CDR3 length equals 14 residues. The CDR3 loop reads CASGQGTGYNEQFF. The CDR3 DNA is TGTGCTAGTGGACAGGGTACCGGCTACAATGAGCAGTTCTTC.

V and J are TRBV30 and TRBJ2-7; perhaps TRBD2 as D (5 bases). V was cut by 3 bases and J by 6 bases, with 9 bases left in between. The CDR3 extends over 11 amino acids. Looked up from germline, CDR1 is GTSNPN and CDR2 is SVGIG (reference sequence). The CDR3 bases are TGTGCCTGGAGGGACTCGGGCGAGCAGTACTTC. Translating gives CAWRDSGEQYF.

A few counts support this clonotype. The chain has TRBV7-9 and TRBJ2-5; 10 bases are a match to TRBD2. The J segment lost 1 base and the V segment lost 5 bases, leaving 10 bases of the junction unmatched. The CDR3 spans 17 residues. Germline values: CDR1 SEHNR, CDR2 FQNEAQ (reference sequence). CDR3 residues: CASSPFPSGRGQETQYF. The CDR3 bases are TGTGCCAGCAGCCCCTTCCCCAGCGGGAGGGGCCAAGAGACCCAGTACTTC.

The chain couples TRBV9 to TRBJ1-1, with 8 bases identical to TRBD1. J lost 3 bases, V lost 0 bases, and 7 bases had no gene match. The germline V gene has CDR1 SGDLS and CDR2 YYNGEE. CDR3 size: 16 residues. The CDR3, as DNA: TGTGCCAGCAGCGTAGATAGCAGGGGGCGGTACACTGAAGCTTTCTTT. Amino acids: CASSVDSRGRYTEAFF.

V is TRBV7-9 and J is TRBJ2-2, with D perhaps matching TRBD2 (5 bases). Germline V gene sequence: CDR1 SEHNR, CDR2 FQNEAQ (reference sequence). CDR3 length: 14 amino acids. V dropped 3 bases and J dropped 3 bases, with 8 bases sitting between them. In DNA, the CDR3 is TGTGCCAGCAGCTTCGGGGAGTACACCGGGGAGCTGTTTTTT. Protein product: CASSFGEYTGELFF.

This chain uses TRBV9 with TRBJ2-1, with 7 bases that match TRBD2. With V trimmed by 0 bases and J by 8 bases, 17 bases remained unmatched. The CDR3 runs to 18 residues. CDR1 and CDR2 (germline): SGDLS, YYNGEE. The CDR3 region is CASSVAQAGTMFDDEQFF. In nucleotides, the CDR3 is TGTGCCAGCAGCGTAGCTCAAGCGGGGACGATGTTTGACGATGAGCAGTTCTTC.

This rearrangement joins TRBV2 to TRBJ2-3; D gene unclear. This CDR3 contains 12 residues. The germline gives CDR1 SNHLY, CDR2 FYNNEI. Trimming cost V 6 bases and J 4 bases, with 8 bases left between them. The CDR3 sequence is CASRVPPDTQYF. For the CDR3, the DNA is TGTGCCAGCAGGGTTCCCCCAGATACGCAGTATTTT.

V usage is TRBV7-9 and J usage is TRBJ2-7, with TRBD2 matching over 7 bases. The CDR3 spans 15 residues. Germline V lookup: CDR1 SEHNR, CDR2 FQNEAQ (reference sequence). V was pared by 5 bases and J by 7 bases, with 14 bases of the junction left unmatched. In nucleotides, the CDR3 is TGTGCCAGCAGCCAAGGGATCGGCGGGAGTTCTGAGCAGTACTTC. This sequence encodes CASSQGIGGSSEQYF.

The gene calls are TRBV7-9 and TRBJ2-1, with D perhaps matching TRBD1 (6 bases). V was trimmed by 5 bases and J by 3 bases, leaving 11 bases between them. From germline, CDR1 is SEHNR and CDR2 FQNEAQ (reference sequence). The CDR3 runs 14 residues. CDR3 DNA: TGTGCCAGCAGCGAAAAGGACAGCTACAATGAGCAGTTCTTC. Its translation is CASSEKDSYNEQFF.

V usage is TRBV2 and J usage is TRBJ2-3; 13 bases line up with TRBD2. Germline V gives CDR1 SNHLY, CDR2 FYNNEI. Unmatched junction bases numbered 4, after V lost 6 bases and J lost 4 bases. This CDR3 has 15 amino acids. CDR3 sequence reads: CASRRTSGSPDTQYF. The CDR3 region has the DNA TGTGCCAGCAGGAGGACTAGCGGGAGCCCAGATACGCAGTATTTT.

The rearrangement joins TRBV6-2 or TRBV6-3 to TRBJ1-5; unclear D gene. The CDR3 has 11 residues. Germline CDR1 is MNHEY and CDR2 is SVGEGT. The V end lost 8 bases, the J end lost 4 bases, and 6 bases lay between the germline ends. CDR3 amino acids: CASQGNQPQHF. In nucleotides, the CDR3 is TGTGCCAGCCAAGGAAATCAGCCCCAGCATTTT.

The chain recombines TRBV20-1 with TRBJ2-3; D gene ambiguous. The V gene lost 0 bases and the J gene lost 8 bases, with 12 bases spanning the gap. This CDR3 has 13 residues. The germline V gene encodes CDR1 DFQATT and CDR2 SNEGSKA (reference sequence). CDR3 loop: CSARERLASTQYF. CDR3 DNA: TGCAGTGCTAGAGAGAGGCTGGCGAGTACGCAGTATTTT.

The DNA of the CDR3 is TGCGCCAGCAGTCAATCCGGCGGGCAGTCCTACGAGCAGTACTTC. Translated: CASSQSGGQSYEQYF. The chain links TRBV23-1 to TRBJ2-7, with D possibly TRBD2 on 5 matching bases. TRBV23-1 is labeled an ORF, and its function is uncertain. V dropped 0 bases and J dropped 1 base, with 10 bases sitting between them. This CDR3 contains 15 residues.

The chain links TRBV6-5 to TRBJ2-6, with D perhaps matching TRBD1 (6 bases). V shed 0 bases and J shed 2 bases, with 20 bases lying between them. Germline values: CDR1 MNHEY, CDR2 SVGAGI. The CDR3 totals 20 residues. The CDR3 sequence: CASSYSRGTLLSTGANVLTF. As DNA, the CDR3 is TGTGCCAGCAGTTACTCGAGGGGGACCTTACTTAGCACTGGGGCCAACGTCCTGACTTTC.

J is TRBJ2-3 and V is TRBV3-1; D not certain. The germline V and J ends were trimmed by 0 bases and 4 bases, with 5 bases remaining between them. Germline CDR1 LGHDT, CDR2 YNNKEL (reference sequence). CDR3 size: 13 residues. The CDR3 DNA reads TGTGCCAGCAGCCAAGATCGCCCAGATACGCAGTATTTT. This gives the protein CASSQDRPDTQYF.

This chain joins TRBV16 and TRBJ2-5; D is possibly TRBD2 (6 bases). The CDR3 is 13 amino acids. CDR1 is KGHSY, CDR2 FQNENV, per germline. V lost 7 bases to trimming and J lost 5 bases, with 14 bases between them. CDR3 amino acids: CASTSEGSETQYF. DNA for the CDR3: TGTGCCAGCACCTCGGAGGGGAGCGAGACCCAGTACTTC.

This sequence joins TRBV11-2 and TRBJ2-5, with TRBD1 matching 7 bases. V shed 6 bases and J 1 base; nucleotides not matched to a gene: 11. The germline gives CDR1 SGHAT, CDR2 FQNNGV. The CDR3 loop spans 16 amino acids. The CDR3 is CASSSRWTGFQETQYF. As DNA, the CDR3 is TGTGCCAGCAGTTCCCGCTGGACAGGATTCCAAGAGACCCAGTACTTC.